What follows describes a single T cell receptor beta chain. The data were obtained in a study of CD4 and CD8 cells across lung adenocarcinoma regions. This CDR3 comprises 15 residues. V was cut by 2 bases and J by 0 bases, with 10 bases left in between. Germline V CDR1 and CDR2: MNHNS, SASEGT. The patients had localized lung adenocarcinoma, a non-small cell subtype. Using its own MiXCR run on the PCR reads, TCRdb lists one record per CDR3 protein. The sample records 5,700 or so distinct CDR3 sequences, around 62% being singletons. The rearrangement links TRBV6-1 to TRBJ1-1, with no clear D. The TCR sequence derives from a female donor with lung adenocarcinoma. The CD4 and CD8 labels of this study may be unreliable. The sample taken for sequencing was CD4+ T cells from the center of a lung tumor. The CDR3 is CASSERGDMNTEAFF. In DNA form, the CDR3 reads TGTGCCAGCAGTGAACGAGGAGATATGAACACTGAAGCTTTCTTT.